These 9 T cell receptor beta chains originate from one sample sequenced in a study of cytomegalovirus exposure and HLA in healthy donors. The PCR ran on 60 Vbeta and 13 Jbeta primers. Method: immunoSEQ multiplex PCR; TCRdb's copy keeps in-frame clones and lacks some. In the table there are over 120,000 clones, 65% to 85% of which are singletons. The sequencing sample was made of PBMCs. The receptor source for this set is a man aged 45 to 65 in good health and CMV-seronegative.

In this sample, this clone turned up a few times. The gene calls are TRBV30 and TRBJ1-1; D is unclear. With 3 bases removed from V and 0 bases from J, the gap between germline ends came to 8 bases. This CDR3 contains 13 residues. Germline V gene lookup returns CDR1 GTSNPN and CDR2 SVGIG (reference sequence). CDR3 amino acids: CAWRRELNTEAFF. CDR3 sequence (DNA): TGTGCCTGGAGGAGGGAATTGAACACTGAAGCTTTCTTT.

Only one count was recorded for this clone. V and J are TRBV14 and TRBJ2-1; no definite D call. Per the germline V gene, CDR1 is SGHDN and CDR2 is FVKESK. The CDR3 contains 15 residues. The germline V and J ends were trimmed by 4 bases and 5 bases, with 15 bases remaining between them. CDR3: CASSLVSMIDNEQFF. CDR3 DNA: TGTGCCAGCAGCCTAGTGAGTATGATTGACAATGAGCAGTTCTTC.

The table lists this clone with a few counts. The chain recombines TRBV20-1 with TRBJ2-1; D not certain. The CDR3 contains 10 residues. Trimming removed 3 bases at V and 7 bases at J, with 4 bases between. Germline values: CDR1 DFQATT, CDR2 SNEGSKA (reference sequence). CDR3 nucleotide sequence: TGCAGTGCTAGGGAGAATGAGCAGTTCTTC. Its protein is CSARENEQFF.

V is TRBV28 and J is TRBJ2-1; 9 bases match TRBD1. Germline values: CDR1 MDHEN, CDR2 SYDVKM. V shed 5 bases, J shed 7 bases, and the junction held 6 bases outside the gene matches. The CDR3 sequence is 14 residues long. The CDR3 sequence is CASSPLGQGNEQFF. The CDR3 region has the DNA TGTGCCAGCAGTCCCCTGGGACAGGGTAATGAGCAGTTCTTC.

Only one count was recorded for this clone. The rearrangement links TRBV18 to TRBJ2-5; D ambiguous. The CDR3 has 13 residues. CDR1 is KGHSH, CDR2 LQKENI, per germline. The V end lost 5 bases, the J end lost 1 base, and 8 bases lay between the germline ends. The CDR3 DNA follows: TGTGCCAGCTCAACTACTATCCAAGAGACCCAGTACTTC. This sequence encodes CASSTTIQETQYF.

V gene TRBV7-9 combines with J gene TRBJ1-2; D remains ambiguous. The V gene's germline CDR1 is SEHNR and CDR2 FQNEAQ (reference sequence). The CDR3 is 14 amino acids. V dropped 5 bases and J dropped 8 bases, with 18 bases sitting between them. The CDR3 nucleotides read TGTGCCAGCAGCGCGCGACTGAAGGCGTCCGGCTACACCTTC. It translates to CASSARLKASGYTF.

This clone has just a few counts. This chain links TRBV7-8 with TRBJ1-3, with D possibly matching TRBD1 (5 bases). The germline V and J ends were trimmed by 5 bases and 2 bases, with 7 bases remaining between them. The CDR3 sequence is 13 residues long. The V gene's germline CDR1 is SGHVS and CDR2 FQNEAQ. Written as DNA, the CDR3 is TGTGCCAGCAGCGCAGGGCCTGGAAACACCATATATTTT. This sequence encodes CASSAGPGNTIYF.

The CDR3 is CASRETDRGDSPLHF. The CDR3 nucleotides are TGTGCCAGCAGAGAGACGGACAGGGGTGATTCACCCCTCCACTTT. The chain combines TRBV27 with TRBJ1-6; 9 bases agree with TRBD1. This CDR3 has 15 residues. V trimming: 6 bases; J trimming: 8 bases; junction bases outside the gene matches: 8. CDR1 is MNHEY, CDR2 SMNVEV, per germline (reference sequence).

The chain carries TRBV5-1 and TRBJ2-3; 11 nucleotides line up with TRBD2. This CDR3 comprises 15 residues. From germline, CDR1 is SGHRS and CDR2 YFSETQ. J lost 4 bases, V lost 4 bases, and 5 bases had no gene match. Written as DNA, the CDR3 is TGCGCCAGCAGCCTAGCGGGGGGCGAACCAGATACGCAGTATTTT. It translates to CASSLAGGEPDTQYF.